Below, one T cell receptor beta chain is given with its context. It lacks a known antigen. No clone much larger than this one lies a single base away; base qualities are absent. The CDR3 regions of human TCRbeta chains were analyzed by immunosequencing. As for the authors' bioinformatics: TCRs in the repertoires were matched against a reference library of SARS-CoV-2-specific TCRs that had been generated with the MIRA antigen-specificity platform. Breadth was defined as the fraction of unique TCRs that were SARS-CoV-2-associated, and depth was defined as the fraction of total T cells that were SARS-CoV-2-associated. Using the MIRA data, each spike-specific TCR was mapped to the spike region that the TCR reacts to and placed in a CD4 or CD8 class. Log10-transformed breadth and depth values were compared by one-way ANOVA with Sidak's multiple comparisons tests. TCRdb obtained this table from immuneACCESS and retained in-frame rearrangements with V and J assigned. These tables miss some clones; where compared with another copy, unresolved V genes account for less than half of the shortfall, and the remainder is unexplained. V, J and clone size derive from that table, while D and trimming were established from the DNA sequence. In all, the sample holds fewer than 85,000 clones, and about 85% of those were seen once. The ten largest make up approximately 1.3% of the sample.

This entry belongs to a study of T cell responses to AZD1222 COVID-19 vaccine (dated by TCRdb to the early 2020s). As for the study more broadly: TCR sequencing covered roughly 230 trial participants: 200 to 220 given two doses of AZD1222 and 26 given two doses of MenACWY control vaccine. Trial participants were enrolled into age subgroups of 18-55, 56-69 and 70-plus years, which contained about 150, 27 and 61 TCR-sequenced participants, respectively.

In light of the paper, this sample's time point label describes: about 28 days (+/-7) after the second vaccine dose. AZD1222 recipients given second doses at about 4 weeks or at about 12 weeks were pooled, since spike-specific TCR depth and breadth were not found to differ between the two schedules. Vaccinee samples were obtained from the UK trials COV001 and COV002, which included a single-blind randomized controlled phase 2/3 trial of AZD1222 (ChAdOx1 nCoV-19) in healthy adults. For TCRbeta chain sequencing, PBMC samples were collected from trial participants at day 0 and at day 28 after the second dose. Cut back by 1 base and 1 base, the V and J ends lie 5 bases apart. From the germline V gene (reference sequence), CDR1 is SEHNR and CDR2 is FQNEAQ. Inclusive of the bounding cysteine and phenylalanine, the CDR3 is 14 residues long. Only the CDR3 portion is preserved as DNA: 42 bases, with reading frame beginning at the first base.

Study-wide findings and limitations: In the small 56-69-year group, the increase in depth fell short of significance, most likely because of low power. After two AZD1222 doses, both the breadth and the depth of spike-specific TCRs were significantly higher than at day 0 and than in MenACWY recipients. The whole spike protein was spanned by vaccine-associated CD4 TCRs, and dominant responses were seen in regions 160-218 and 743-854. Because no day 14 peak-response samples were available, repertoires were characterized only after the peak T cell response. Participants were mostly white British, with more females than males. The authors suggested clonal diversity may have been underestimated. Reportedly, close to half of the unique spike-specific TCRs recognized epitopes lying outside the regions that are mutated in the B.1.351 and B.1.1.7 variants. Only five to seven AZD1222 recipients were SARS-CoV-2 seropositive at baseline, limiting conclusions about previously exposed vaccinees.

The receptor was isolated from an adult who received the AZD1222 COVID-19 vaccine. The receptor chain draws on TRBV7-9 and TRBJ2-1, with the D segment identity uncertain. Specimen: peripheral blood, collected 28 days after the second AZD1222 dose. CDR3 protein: CASSLEGSYNEQFF. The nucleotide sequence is TGTGCCAGCAGCTTAGAAGGGTCCTACAATGAGCAGTTCTTC.